The next 7 T cell receptor beta chains were all read from a single sample in a study. TCRdb re-called the 5' RACE reads with MiXCR, one entry per CDR3 protein. Of 62,000 or so distinct CDR3 sequences in the sample, approximately 27% were seen once. Treg sorting used a CD4+CD25+CD127-/low gate. The source material was tumor-infiltrating Tregs sorted from the breast tumor. The receptors originated from a female donor with breast cancer.

The V and J genes are TRBV6-6 and TRBJ2-3, with TRBD1 identical over 9 bases. Germline-derived CDR1 and CDR2 are MNHNY and SVGAGI (reference sequence). The CDR3 spans 14 residues. V shed 6 bases, J shed 4 bases, and the junction held 5 bases outside the gene matches. The DNA of the CDR3 is TGTGCCAGCAGGGTGGACAGGGGCGCAGATACGCAGTATTTT. It is translated as CASRVDRGADTQYF.

The V and J genes are TRBV12-3 or TRBV12-4 and TRBJ1-3; D remains ambiguous. This CDR3 has 16 residues. V lost 7 bases and J 2 bases, leaving 18 bases between the germline ends. Here the CDR3 DNA reads TGTGCCAGCACTCCTCAGATCGGAACGCCTGGAAACACCATATATTTT. Protein sequence: CASTPQIGTPGNTIYF.

Points on this clonotype: A clone one base away is much larger, so this may be a read error. The chain carries TRBV12-3 or TRBV12-4 and TRBJ2-3; D may be TRBD1 (6 bases). This CDR3 contains 16 residues. CDR3 sequence reads: CASSLRQVGLTETQYF. The CDR3 DNA is TGTGCCAGCAGTCTTAGACAGGTTGGACTCACAGAGACGCAGTATTTT.

This clonotype was observed a few times. This CDR3 is CSARAQGRGTDTQYF. In DNA, the CDR3 is TGCAGTGCTAGGGCACAGGGGAGGGGCACAGATACGCAGTATTTT. The V call is TRBV20-1, the J call TRBJ2-3; D may correspond to TRBD1 or TRBD2 (7 bases each). V lost 3 bases and J 1 base, leaving 14 bases between the germline ends. Germline loops: CDR1 DFQATT, CDR2 SNEGSKA (reference sequence). The CDR3 totals 15 residues.

Many counts were recorded for this clonotype. The rearrangement uses TRBV12-3 or TRBV12-4 and TRBJ1-1; D might be TRBD1 (6 bases). This CDR3 has 11 amino acids. The V gene lost 6 bases and the J gene lost 12 bases, with 14 bases spanning the gap. The CDR3 sequence: CASSQGQLTFF. The DNA of the CDR3 is TGTGCCAGCAGCCAAGGACAGTTAACTTTCTTT.

The chain carries TRBV2 and TRBJ1-6; D is unresolved. CDR1 is SNHLY and CDR2 is FYNNEI in the germline V gene. CDR3 length equals 14 residues. Trimming shortened V by 8 bases and J by 0 bases, and 8 bases separated the two germline ends. CDR3 coding DNA: TGTGCCAGCGAGGGAAGCTCCTATAATTCACCCCTCCACTTT. It yields the protein CASEGSSYNSPLHF.

This clonotype was detected only once. The chain couples TRBV28 to TRBJ2-7; D ambiguous. The length of the CDR3 is 12 residues. Trimming removed 5 bases at V and 3 bases at J, with 8 bases between. Germline values: CDR1 MDHEN, CDR2 SYDVKM. The chain's CDR3 is CASSNTGYEQYF. The CDR3 DNA sequence: TGTGCCAGCAGTAACACGGGCTACGAGCAGTACTTC.